The 30 T cell receptor beta chains reported below all come from one sample, sequenced in a study of blood T cell repertoires in COVID-19. Profiling relied on immunoSEQ multiplex PCR, and the TCRdb table lists in-frame clones only, not all of them. The repertoire consists of around 55,000 clones, with around 80% occurring once and the leading ten covering 5.9%. Sequences were obtained from peripheral blood. Receptor source: a human donor in a cohort sampled during active or convalescent COVID-19.

The chain carries TRBV9 and TRBJ1-4, with 7 bases lining up with TRBD1. This CDR3 has 15 amino acids. The ends lost 4 bases at V and 5 bases at J; junction bases unmatched: 8. The germline gives CDR1 SGDLS, CDR2 YYNGEE. The CDR3 nucleotides read TGTGCCAGCAGCTTGAACAGGGGACAGAATGAAAAACTGTTTTTT. Translating it yields CASSLNRGQNEKLFF. The full variable domain, completed using reference TRBV9 and TRBJ1-4, is DSGVTQTPKHLITATGQRVTLRCSPRSGDLSVYWYQQSLDQGLQFLIQYYNGEERAKGNILERFSAQQFPDLHSELNLSSLELGDSALYFCASSLNRGQNEKLFFGSGTQLSVL.

This clone has a single count. The chain is built from TRBV14 and TRBJ2-2, with 7 bases that match TRBD2. The CDR3 is made up of 16 amino acids. J was trimmed by 3 bases and V by 4 bases; bases with no gene match: 8. The germline gives CDR1 SGHDN, CDR2 FVKESK. The CDR3 loop is CASSPLASGYTGELFF. DNA of the CDR3: TGTGCCAGCAGCCCTCTGGCTAGCGGTTACACCGGGGAGCTGTTTTTT.

This clone was counted a single time. The gene calls are TRBV1 and TRBJ1-6; TRBD1, the table's D call, was not compared with the DNA. TRBV1 has pseudogene status. This CDR3 spans 16 amino acids. The CDR3 protein is CTSSQDQGGYNSPLHF. CDR3 DNA: TGCACCAGCAGCCAAGATCAAGGGGGCTATAATTCACCCCTCCACTTT.

The chain recombines TRBV21-1 with TRBJ2-7; the D call TRBD2 from the table was never checked on the DNA. TRBV21-1 is a documented pseudogene. This CDR3 is built from 14 residues. CDR3 in DNA: TGTGCCAGCAGCAGATGGACTGTCTCCTACGAGCAGTACTTC. This sequence encodes CASSRWTVSYEQYF.

This clone was recorded a few times. The gene calls are TRBV4-3 and TRBJ1-2; 7 nucleotides line up with TRBD1. There are 13 residues in the CDR3. The trim removed 1 base at V and 7 bases at J, leaving 3 bases unmatched. The germline gives CDR1 LGHNA, CDR2 YSLEER. The CDR3 nucleotides read TGCGCCAGCAGCCAAGGACAGGGTGGTGGCTACACCTTC. Amino acids: CASSQGQGGGYTF.

The gene calls are TRBV18 and TRBJ1-1; 7 nucleotides align to TRBD1. V lost 3 bases and J lost 1; bases outside the gene matches: 5. CDR3 size: 15 residues. The germline CDR1 and CDR2 sequences are KGHSH and LQKENI. This CDR3 reads CASSPRTGENTEAFF. DNA for the CDR3: TGTGCCAGCTCACCCCGGACAGGAGAGAACACTGAAGCTTTCTTT.

The genes are TRBV12-5 and TRBJ2-7, with D possibly TRBD1 on 6 matching bases. Trimming took off 5 bases at V and 3 bases at J, with 14 bases between the two ends. The CDR3 sequence is 14 residues long. CDR1 is LGHNT, CDR2 FRNRAP, per germline. The DNA of the CDR3 is TGTGCTAGTGGTCCAGGGGAGACCCTCTACGAGCAGTACTTC. Translating it yields CASGPGETLYEQYF.

This clone was seen a handful of times. This chain links TRBV4-3 with TRBJ2-7; a possible D gene is TRBD2 (5 bases). Germline assignment: CDR1 LGHNA and CDR2 YSLEER. This CDR3 is 15 amino acids long. The ends were cut back, 1 base at V and 0 bases at J, with 10 bases in the middle. The CDR3 region has the DNA TGCGCCAGCAGCCAAGGTCGAGGGAGCTCCTACGAGCAGTACTTC. Protein: CASSQGRGSSYEQYF.

The V gene is TRBV5-1, the J gene TRBJ1-2; D remains ambiguous. V dropped 0 bases and J dropped 2 bases, with 8 bases sitting between them. The CDR3 has 14 residues. From germline, CDR1 is SGHRS and CDR2 YFSETQ. DNA of the CDR3: TGCGCCAGCAGCTTGGATGGCGGGAACTATGGCTACACCTTC. It yields the protein CASSLDGGNYGYTF.

The chain links TRBV3-1 (or the pseudogene TRBV3-2) to TRBJ1-2; D is unresolved. The germline V gene has CDR1 LGHDT and CDR2 YNNKEL (reference sequence). The CDR3 runs 14 residues. The V and J ends lost 0 bases and 9 bases respectively, with 14 bases between them. CDR3 protein: CASSQDQIEGRYTF. For the CDR3, the DNA is TGTGCCAGCAGCCAAGATCAGATTGAGGGTCGCTACACCTTC.

V is TRBV11-2 and J is TRBJ1-5; D not resolved. Germline V CDR1 and CDR2: SGHAT, FQNNGV. The CDR3 sequence is 13 residues long. V shed 3 bases and J shed 4 bases, with 7 bases lying between them. CDR3 bases: TGTGCCAGCAGCTTTGGCAGGAATCAGCCCCAGCATTTT. Its protein is CASSFGRNQPQHF.

V and J are TRBV6-2 or TRBV6-3 and TRBJ2-1; 11 nucleotides line up with TRBD2. V gave up 2 bases and J gave up 9 bases; unmatched junction bases: 9. The CDR3 covers 16 residues. Germline V lookup: CDR1 MNHEY, CDR2 SVGEGT. The CDR3 is CASSYQATSGGGEQFF. CDR3 DNA sequence: TGTGCCAGCAGTTACCAAGCAACTAGCGGGGGAGGTGAGCAGTTCTTC.

The chain employs TRBV19 and TRBJ2-6; weak D call: TRBD1 (5 bases). V shed 3 bases and J shed 0 bases, with 15 bases lying between them. The CDR3 has 18 residues. Germline V gene lookup returns CDR1 LNHDA and CDR2 SQIVND (reference sequence). In DNA form, the CDR3 reads TGTGCCAGTAGTATTGAAGACAGTGTACCCTCTGGGGCCAACGTCCTGACTTTC. Translation: CASSIEDSVPSGANVLTF.

The chain is built from TRBV5-1 and TRBJ1-1; no clear D. The V and J ends lost 2 bases and 4 bases respectively, with 12 bases between them. CDR3 length: 14 amino acids. Germline V gene data show CDR1 as SGHRS and CDR2 as YFSETQ. CDR3 in amino acids: CASSFGDYGTEAFF. For the CDR3, the DNA is TGCGCCAGCAGCTTCGGGGATTACGGCACTGAAGCTTTCTTT.

V is TRBV6-5 and J is TRBJ1-6; tentatively, D is TRBD1 (5 bases). The length of the CDR3 is 14 residues. Germline V lookup: CDR1 MNHEY, CDR2 SVGAGI. V was clipped by 3 bases and J by 10 bases, with 13 bases between them. CDR3 DNA: TGTGCCAGCAGTTATTACAGGATGGGGTCACCCCTCCACTTT. Translated, it gives CASSYYRMGSPLHF.

This clone was counted once. The rearrangement links TRBV3-1 (or the pseudogene TRBV3-2) to TRBJ1-1; D may be TRBD1 (5 bases). The CDR3 has 14 residues. Germline CDR1 is LGHDT and CDR2 is YNNKEL (reference sequence). V lost 4 bases, J lost 0 bases, and 9 bases lay in between. The CDR3 protein is CASSPPGVNTEAFF. CDR3 DNA sequence: TGTGCCAGCAGCCCCCCGGGGGTGAACACTGAAGCTTTCTTT.

The chain joins TRBV7-9 to TRBJ2-4, with TRBD1 matching over 7 bases. The CDR3 runs 14 residues. From germline, CDR1 is SEHNR and CDR2 FQNEAQ (reference sequence). V was clipped by 10 bases and J by 6 bases; unmatched bases: 12. The CDR3: CAINATGTRNIQYF. The CDR3 DNA sequence: TGTGCCATTAACGCGACAGGGACCAGAAACATTCAGTACTTC.

The chain joins TRBV9 to TRBJ1-1; no clear D gene. V lost 0 bases and J lost 3, with 9 bases in between. The CDR3 sequence is 14 residues long. Germline assignment: CDR1 SGDLS and CDR2 YYNGEE. The CDR3 DNA reads as TGTGCCAGCAGCGTAGGCAGGAAAGACACTGAAGCTTTCTTT. Its protein product is CASSVGRKDTEAFF.

The gene calls are TRBV29-1 and TRBJ1-5, with 8 nucleotides matching TRBD1. The CDR3 is 13 amino acids. V was pared by 6 bases and J by 4 bases, with 5 bases of the junction left unmatched. Looked up from germline, CDR1 is SQVTM and CDR2 is ANQGSEA. CDR3 loop: CSVWTGQNQPQHF. CDR3 coding DNA: TGCAGCGTGTGGACAGGGCAAAATCAGCCCCAGCATTTT.

This chain connects TRBV12-5 to TRBJ2-1; no definite D call. The V gene lost 0 bases and the J gene lost 0 bases, with 15 bases spanning the gap. The length of the CDR3 is 18 residues. Germline values: CDR1 LGHNT, CDR2 FRNRAP. CDR3 DNA sequence: TGTGCTAGTGGTTTGGTACAAGTGACTCCGAGCTCCTACAATGAGCAGTTCTTC. It is translated as CASGLVQVTPSSYNEQFF.

The rearrangement links TRBV21-1 to TRBJ1-6; the tabulated D call, TRBD1, remains unverified against the DNA. TRBV21-1 is classified as a pseudogene. This CDR3 spans 18 amino acids. CDR3 coding DNA: TGTGCCAGCAGCAAAGGTGGCCTCTTCAGCTCCTATAATTCACCCCTCCACTTT. This sequence encodes CASSKGGLFSSYNSPLHF.

CDR3 nucleotide sequence: TGTGCCAGCAGCCAAGCCTCGGGACAGGGTGTTGGGGAGCTGTTTTTT. It is translated as CASSQASGQGVGELFF. The chain links TRBV14 to TRBJ2-2, with TRBD1 matching 9 bases. The CDR3 has 16 amino acids. After removal of 1 base from V and 8 bases from J, the junction contained 8 bases not matched to a gene. Germline V gives CDR1 SGHDN, CDR2 FVKESK.

The chain has TRBV6-2 or TRBV6-3 and TRBJ2-2; D possibly corresponds to TRBD2 (5 bases). Trimming removed 0 bases from V and 7 bases from J, with 9 bases in between. The CDR3 sequence is 14 residues long. CDR1 and CDR2 (germline): MNHEY, SVGEGT. The CDR3: CASSYSGGLGELFF. For the CDR3, the DNA is TGTGCCAGCAGTTACTCTGGAGGTCTCGGGGAGCTGTTTTTT.

This rearrangement joins TRBV7-9 to TRBJ1-3; D is unclear. This CDR3 spans 16 amino acids. From germline, CDR1 is SEHNR and CDR2 FQNEAQ (reference sequence). Between the trimmed V and J ends, which lost 3 bases and 0 bases, there was a span of 12 bases. The CDR3 sequence: CASSLNSYSSGNTIYF. CDR3 in DNA: TGTGCCAGCAGCTTGAACAGCTATAGCTCTGGAAACACCATATATTTT.

The chain links TRBV2 to TRBJ2-5; D remains ambiguous. Trimming cost V 6 bases and J 4 bases, with 12 bases left between them. Germline V CDR1 and CDR2: SNHLY, FYNNEI. This CDR3 region has 13 residues. DNA of the CDR3: TGTGCCAGCAGAGCGACCCTACGAGAGACCCAGTACTTC. Translating gives CASRATLRETQYF.

This clone was found once. V gene TRBV27 combines with J gene TRBJ2-7; 7 bases line up with TRBD1. Germline lookup yields CDR1 MNHEY and CDR2 SMNVEV (reference sequence). This CDR3 is built from 18 residues. V lost 2 bases to trimming and J lost 0 bases; unmatched junction nucleotides: 13. The CDR3, as DNA: TGTGCCAGCAGTTTACGGCCCCTAGACAGGGTAAGCTCCTACGAGCAGTACTTC. Its translation is CASSLRPLDRVSSYEQYF.

The V and J genes are TRBV24-1 and TRBJ2-5, with 7 positions matching TRBD1. With 4 bases clipped from V and 5 bases from J, the junction kept 6 bases outside the gene matches. This CDR3 spans 14 amino acids. Germline CDR1 is KGHDR and CDR2 is SFDVKD. CDR3 region: CATSDAGTVETQYF. The CDR3 region has the DNA TGTGCCACCAGTGACGCCGGGACAGTTGAGACCCAGTACTTC.

J is TRBJ2-4 and V is TRBV6-1; D gene ambiguous. V gave up 0 bases and J gave up 0 bases, with 6 bases separating them. CDR1 and CDR2 (germline): MNHNS, SASEGT. There are 15 residues in the CDR3. In DNA form, the CDR3 reads TGTGCCAGCAGTGAAGCTCCCGGAGCCAAAAACATTCAGTACTTC. It codes for CASSEAPGAKNIQYF.

This clone occurred a few times. The V call is TRBV7-2, the J call TRBJ1-3; D gene ambiguous. This CDR3 region has 16 residues. Trimming took 3 bases from V and 0 from J, leaving 12 bases between them. Germline V gene data show CDR1 as SGHTA and CDR2 as FQGNSA. In DNA form, the CDR3 reads TGTGCCAGCAGCTTTGAGGCCCTCCTCTCTGGAAACACCATATATTTT. Translating it yields CASSFEALLSGNTIYF. The complete variable domain, with remaining parts taken from reference TRBV7-2 and TRBJ1-3, reads GAGVSQSPSNKVTEKGKDVELRCDPISGHTALYWYRQSLGQGLEFLIYFQGNSAPDKSGLPSDRFSAERTGGSVSTLTIQRTQQEDSAVYLCASSFEALLSGNTIYFGEGSWLTVV.

In nucleotides, the CDR3 is TGTGCCAGCAGCCCTATAGCTAACTATGGCTACACCTTC. Its translation is CASSPIANYGYTF. The chain links TRBV9 to TRBJ1-2; D gene unclear. The CDR3 has 13 amino acids. Germline-derived CDR1 and CDR2 are SGDLS and YYNGEE. V lost 4 bases and J 0 bases, leaving 7 bases between the germline ends.